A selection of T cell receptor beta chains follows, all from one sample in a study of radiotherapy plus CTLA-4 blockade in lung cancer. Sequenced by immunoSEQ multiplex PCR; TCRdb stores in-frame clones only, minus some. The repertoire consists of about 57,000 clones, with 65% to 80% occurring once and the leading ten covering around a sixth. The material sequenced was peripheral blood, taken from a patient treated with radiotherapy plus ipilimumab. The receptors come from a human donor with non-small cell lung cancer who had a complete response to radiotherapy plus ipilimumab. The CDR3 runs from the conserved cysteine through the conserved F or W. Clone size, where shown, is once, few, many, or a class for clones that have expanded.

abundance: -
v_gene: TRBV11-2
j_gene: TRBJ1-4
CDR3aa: CASSLGTGGEKLFF

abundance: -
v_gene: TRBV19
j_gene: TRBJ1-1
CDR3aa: CASTKRGGNTEAFF

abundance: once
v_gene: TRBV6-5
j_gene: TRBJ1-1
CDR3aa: CASSYGGAMNTEAFF

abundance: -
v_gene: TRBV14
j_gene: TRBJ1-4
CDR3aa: CASSQIQTTNEKLFF

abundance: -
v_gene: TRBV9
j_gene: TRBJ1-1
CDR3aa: CASSPHRGLRTEAFF

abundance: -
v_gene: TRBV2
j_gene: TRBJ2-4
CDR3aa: CASSPQRRPENIQYF

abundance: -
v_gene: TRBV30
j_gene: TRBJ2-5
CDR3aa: CAWRSRETQYF

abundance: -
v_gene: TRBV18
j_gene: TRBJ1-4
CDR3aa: CASSPDRGDEKLFF

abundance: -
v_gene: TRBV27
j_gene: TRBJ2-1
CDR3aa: CASSLYPSGGPRDEQFF

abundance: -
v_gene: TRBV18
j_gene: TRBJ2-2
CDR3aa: CASSPVPPPGELFF

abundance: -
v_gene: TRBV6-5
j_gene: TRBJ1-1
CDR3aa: CASSYWDRNTEAFF